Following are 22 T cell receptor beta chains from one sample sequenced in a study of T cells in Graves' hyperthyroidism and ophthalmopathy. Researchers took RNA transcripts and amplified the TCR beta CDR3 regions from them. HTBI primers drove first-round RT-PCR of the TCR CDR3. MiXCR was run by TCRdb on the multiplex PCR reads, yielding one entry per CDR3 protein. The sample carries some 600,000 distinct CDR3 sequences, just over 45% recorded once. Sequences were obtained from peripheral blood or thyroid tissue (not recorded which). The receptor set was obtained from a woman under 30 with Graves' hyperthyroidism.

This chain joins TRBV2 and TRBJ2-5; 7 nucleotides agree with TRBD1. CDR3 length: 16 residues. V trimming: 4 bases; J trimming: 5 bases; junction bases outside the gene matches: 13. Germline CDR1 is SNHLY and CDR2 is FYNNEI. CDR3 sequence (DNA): TGTGCCAGCAGTGCCCACGCAGGGGGAATAGGGGAGACCCAGTACTTC. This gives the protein CASSAHAGGIGETQYF.

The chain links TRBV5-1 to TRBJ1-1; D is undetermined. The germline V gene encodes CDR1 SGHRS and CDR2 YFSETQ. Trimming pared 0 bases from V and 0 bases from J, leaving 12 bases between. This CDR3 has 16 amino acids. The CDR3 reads CASSLVTASMNTEAFF. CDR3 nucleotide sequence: TGCGCCAGCAGCTTGGTGACGGCCAGCATGAACACTGAAGCTTTCTTT.

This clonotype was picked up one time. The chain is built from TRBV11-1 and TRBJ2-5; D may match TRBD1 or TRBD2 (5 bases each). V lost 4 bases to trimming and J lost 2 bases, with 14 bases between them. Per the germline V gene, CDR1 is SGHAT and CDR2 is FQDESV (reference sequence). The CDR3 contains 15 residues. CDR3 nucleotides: TGTGCCAGCAGCTCAATAGGGACCCAACAAGAGACCCAGTACTTC. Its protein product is CASSSIGTQQETQYF.

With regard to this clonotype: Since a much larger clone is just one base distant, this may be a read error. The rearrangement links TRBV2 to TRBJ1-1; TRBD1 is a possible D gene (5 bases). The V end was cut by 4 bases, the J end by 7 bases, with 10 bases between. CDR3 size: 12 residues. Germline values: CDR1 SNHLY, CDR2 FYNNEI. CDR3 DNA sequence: TGTGCCAGCAGTGTGACAGCGGATGAAGCTTTCTTT. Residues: CASSVTADEAFF.

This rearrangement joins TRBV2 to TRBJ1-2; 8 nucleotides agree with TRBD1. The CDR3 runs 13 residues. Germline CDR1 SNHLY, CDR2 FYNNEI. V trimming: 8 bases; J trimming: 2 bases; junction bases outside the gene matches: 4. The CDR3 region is CASGGDRNYGYTF. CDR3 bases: TGTGCCAGCGGTGGGGACAGGAACTATGGCTACACCTTC.

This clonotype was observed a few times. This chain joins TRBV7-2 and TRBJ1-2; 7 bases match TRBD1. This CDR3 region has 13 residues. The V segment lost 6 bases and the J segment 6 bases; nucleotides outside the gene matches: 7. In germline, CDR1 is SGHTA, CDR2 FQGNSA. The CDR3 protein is CASRKDRSHGYTF. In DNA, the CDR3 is TGTGCCAGCAGAAAGGACAGGTCTCATGGCTACACCTTC.

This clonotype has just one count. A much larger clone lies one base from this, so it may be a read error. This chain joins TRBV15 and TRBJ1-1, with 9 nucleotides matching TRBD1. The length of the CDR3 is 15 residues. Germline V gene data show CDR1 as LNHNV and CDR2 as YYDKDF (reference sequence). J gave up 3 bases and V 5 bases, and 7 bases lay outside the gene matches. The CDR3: CATSPRTGEYTEAFF. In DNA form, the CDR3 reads TGTGCCACCAGCCCTCGGACAGGGGAGTACACTGAAGCTTTCTTT. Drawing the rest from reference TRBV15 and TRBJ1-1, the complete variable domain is DAMVIQNPRYQVTQFGKPVTLSCSQTLNHNVMYWYQQKSSQAPKLLFHYYDKDFNNEADTPDNFQSRRPNTSFCFLDIRSPGLGDTAMYLCATSPRTGEYTEAFFGQGTRLTVV.

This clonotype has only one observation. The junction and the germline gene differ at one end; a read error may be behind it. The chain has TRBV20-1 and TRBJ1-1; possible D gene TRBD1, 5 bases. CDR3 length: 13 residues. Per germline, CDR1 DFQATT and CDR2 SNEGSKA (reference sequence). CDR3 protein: CSASDSSNTEASF. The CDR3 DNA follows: TGCAGTGCTAGTGACAGCTCCAACACTGAAGCTTCCTTT.

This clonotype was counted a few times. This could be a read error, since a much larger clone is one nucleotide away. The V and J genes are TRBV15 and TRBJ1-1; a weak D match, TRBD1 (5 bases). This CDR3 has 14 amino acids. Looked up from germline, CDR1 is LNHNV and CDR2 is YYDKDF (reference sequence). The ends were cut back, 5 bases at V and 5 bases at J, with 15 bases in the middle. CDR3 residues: CATSGVGWGTEAFF. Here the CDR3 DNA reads TGTGCCACCAGCGGAGTTGGCTGGGGGACTGAAGCTTTCTTT. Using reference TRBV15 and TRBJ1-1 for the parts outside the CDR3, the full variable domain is DAMVIQNPRYQVTQFGKPVTLSCSQTLNHNVMYWYQQKSSQAPKLLFHYYDKDFNNEADTPDNFQSRRPNTSFCFLDIRSPGLGDTAMYLCATSGVGWGTEAFFGQGTRLTVV.

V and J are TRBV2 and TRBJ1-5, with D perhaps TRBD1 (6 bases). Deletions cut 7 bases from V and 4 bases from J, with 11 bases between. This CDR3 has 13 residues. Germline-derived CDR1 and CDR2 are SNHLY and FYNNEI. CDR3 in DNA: TGTGCCAGCAAGTCCAGGGGTAATCAGCCCCAGCATTTT. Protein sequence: CASKSRGNQPQHF. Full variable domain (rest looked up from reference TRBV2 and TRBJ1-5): EPEVTQTPSHQVTQMGQEVILRCVPISNHLYFYWYRQILGQKVEFLVSFYNNEISEKSEIFDDQFSVERPDGSNFTLKIRSTKLEDSAMYFCASKSRGNQPQHFGDGTRLSIL.

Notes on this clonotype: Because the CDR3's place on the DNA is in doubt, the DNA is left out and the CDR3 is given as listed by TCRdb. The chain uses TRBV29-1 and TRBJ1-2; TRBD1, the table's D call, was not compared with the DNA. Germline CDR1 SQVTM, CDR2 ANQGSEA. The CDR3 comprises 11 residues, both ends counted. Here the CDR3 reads CSVARGAGNTF.

The DNA for the CDR3 is TGTGCCAGCAGCATGAGGACTAGCGCCTCCGAGCAGTACTTC. Translating it yields CASSMRTSASEQYF. This chain links TRBV7-3 with TRBJ2-7, with 9 bases lining up with TRBD2. The V gene's germline CDR1 is SGHTA and CDR2 FQGTGA. After removal of 5 bases from V and 6 bases from J, the junction contained 8 bases not matched to a gene. The length of the CDR3 is 14 residues. The whole variable domain, remainder taken from reference TRBV7-3 and TRBJ2-7, is GAGVSQTPSNKVTEKGKYVELRCDPISGHTALYWYRQSLGQGPEFLIYFQGTGAADDSGLPNDRFFAVRPEGSVSTLKIQRTERGDSAVYLCASSMRTSASEQYFGPGTRLTVT.

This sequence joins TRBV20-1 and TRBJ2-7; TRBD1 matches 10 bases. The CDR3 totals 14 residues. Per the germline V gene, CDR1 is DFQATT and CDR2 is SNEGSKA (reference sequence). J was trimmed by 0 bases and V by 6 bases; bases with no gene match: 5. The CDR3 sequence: CSATTGGASYEQYF. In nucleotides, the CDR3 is TGCAGTGCCACGACAGGGGGCGCCTCCTACGAGCAGTACTTC.

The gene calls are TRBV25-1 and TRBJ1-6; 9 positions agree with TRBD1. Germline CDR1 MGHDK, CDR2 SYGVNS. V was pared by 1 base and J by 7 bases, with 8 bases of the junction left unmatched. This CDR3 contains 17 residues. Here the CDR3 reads CASSEFFPGTGNSPLHF. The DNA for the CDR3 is TGTGCCAGCAGTGAATTTTTTCCAGGGACAGGGAATTCACCCCTCCACTTT.

The chain's CDR3 is CASSSTPGGYTF. In DNA form, the CDR3 reads TGTGCCAGCAGCTCGACACCCGGGGGCTACACCTTC. The J gene is TRBJ1-2, the V gene TRBV5-6; no clear D gene. V lost 3 bases and J 8 bases, leaving 11 bases between the germline ends. CDR1 and CDR2 (germline): SGHDT, YYEEEE. The CDR3 is made up of 12 amino acids.

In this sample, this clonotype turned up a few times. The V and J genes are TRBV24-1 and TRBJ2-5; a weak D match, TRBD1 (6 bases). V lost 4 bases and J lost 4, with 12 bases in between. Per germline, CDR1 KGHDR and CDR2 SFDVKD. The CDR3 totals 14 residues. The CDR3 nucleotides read TGTGCCACCAGTGACCCAGGGACAAGAGAGACCCAGTACTTC. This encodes CATSDPGTRETQYF.

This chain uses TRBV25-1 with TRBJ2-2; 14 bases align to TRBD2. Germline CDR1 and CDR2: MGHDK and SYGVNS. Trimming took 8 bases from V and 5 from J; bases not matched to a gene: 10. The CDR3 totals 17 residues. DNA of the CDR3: TGTGCCAGCTTACCCTGGGGACTAGCGGGAGATACCGGGGAGCTGTTTTTT. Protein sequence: CASLPWGLAGDTGELFF.

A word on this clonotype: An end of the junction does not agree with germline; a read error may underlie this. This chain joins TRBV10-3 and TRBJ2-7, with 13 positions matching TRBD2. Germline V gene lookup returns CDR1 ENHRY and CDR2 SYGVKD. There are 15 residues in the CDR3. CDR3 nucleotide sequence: TGTGCCATCAGTGAAGACGGACTAGCGGGAGTCGAGCGGTACTTC. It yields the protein CAISEDGLAGVERYF.

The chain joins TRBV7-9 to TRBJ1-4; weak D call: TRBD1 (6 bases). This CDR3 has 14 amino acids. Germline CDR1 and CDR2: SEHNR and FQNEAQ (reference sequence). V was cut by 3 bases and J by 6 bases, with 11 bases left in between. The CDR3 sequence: CASSLGGYHEKLFF. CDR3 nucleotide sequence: TGTGCCAGCAGCTTGGGGGGCTACCATGAAAAACTGTTTTTT.

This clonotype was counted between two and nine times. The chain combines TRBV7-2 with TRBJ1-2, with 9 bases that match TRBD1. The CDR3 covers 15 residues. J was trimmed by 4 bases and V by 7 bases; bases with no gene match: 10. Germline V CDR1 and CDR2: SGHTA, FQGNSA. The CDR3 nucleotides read TGTGCCAGCAACCCACAGGGGGCGGGAGTCTATGGCTACACCTTC. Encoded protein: CASNPQGAGVYGYTF.

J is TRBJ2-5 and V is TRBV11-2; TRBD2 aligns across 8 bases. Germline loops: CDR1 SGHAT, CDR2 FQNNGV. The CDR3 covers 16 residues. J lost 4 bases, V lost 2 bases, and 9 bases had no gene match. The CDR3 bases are TGTGCCAGCAGCTTAATTGTTAGCGGGATAGGAGAGACCCAGTACTTC. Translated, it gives CASSLIVSGIGETQYF.

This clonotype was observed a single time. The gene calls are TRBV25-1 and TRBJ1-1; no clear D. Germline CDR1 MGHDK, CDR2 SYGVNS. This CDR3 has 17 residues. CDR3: CASGLGREGLLNTEAFF. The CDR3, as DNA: TGTGCTAGTGGTTTGGGCCGGGAGGGTCTACTGAACACTGAAGCTTTCTTT. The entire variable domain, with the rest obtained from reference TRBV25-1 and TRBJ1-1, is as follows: EADIYQTPRYLVIGTGKKITLECSQTMGHDKMYWYQQDPGMELHLIHYSYGVNSTEKGDLSSESTVSRIRTEHFPLTLESARPSHTSQYLCASGLGREGLLNTEAFFGQGTRLTVV.